The rows below give T cell receptor beta chains drawn from one sample of a study of response to subunit inactivated influenza vaccine. One entry per CDR3 protein, called by TCRdb with MiXCR from the RT-PCR reads. There are roughly 710,000 distinct CDR3 sequences in the sample; 12% to 15% occur only once, and 7.6% lies in the top ten. The sample was PBMCs from blood, taken around 15 days before vaccination. The receptors here all came from a middle-aged man who received an inactivated influenza vaccine. Both conserved end residues are part of each CDR3. The D gene is left open where the match is weak. Rows give clone size only sometimes, using once, few, many, or a class for an expanded clone.

v_call	d_call	j_call	clone_size	cdr3_aa	cdr3_nt
TRBV5-6	TRBD2	TRBJ2-1	.	CASSLGQGGLAGLYNEQFF	TGTGCCAGCAGCTTGGGACAGGGGGGACTAGCGGGATTATACAATGAGCAGTTCTTC
TRBV7-9	TRBD2	TRBJ2-3	.	CASSFTSGLTDTQYF	TGTGCCAGCAGCTTTACTAGCGGTCTCACAGATACGCAGTATTTT
TRBV14	TRBD1	TRBJ2-7	.	CASSRQGENEQYF	TGTGCCAGCAGCCGACAGGGGGAGAACGAGCAGTACTTC
TRBV4-3	.	TRBJ2-5	few	CASSQDRNGETQYF	TGCGCCAGCAGCCAAGATCGGAATGGAGAGACCCAGTACTTC
TRBV25-1	.	TRBJ1-1	few	CASRGHMNTEAFF	TGTGCCAGCAGGGGTCACATGAACACTGAAGCTTTCTTT
TRBV6-2/TRBV6-3	TRBD2	TRBJ2-1	.	CASSYGISGRLNEQFF	TGTGCCAGCAGTTACGGTATTAGCGGGAGGCTGAATGAGCAGTTCTTC
TRBV28	TRBD1	TRBJ1-2	few	CASSQGTGANYGYTF	TGTGCCAGCAGCCAAGGGACAGGAGCTAACTATGGCTACACCTTC
TRBV9	TRBD2	TRBJ2-1	.	CASGGGRTVGEQFF	TGTGCCAGCGGGGGGGGGAGAACCGTCGGTGAGCAGTTCTTC
TRBV6-1	.	TRBJ2-2	few	CATYPRARSGELFF	TGTGCCACCTACCCGAGGGCCCGCTCCGGGGAGCTGTTTTTT
TRBV5-1	.	TRBJ2-2	few	CASSRSWGLDTGELFF	TGCGCCAGCAGCCGCAGTTGGGGGTTGGACACCGGGGAGCTGTTTTTT
TRBV7-6	.	TRBJ2-6	.	CASSLKDSGANVLTF	TGTGCCAGCAGCTTAAAGGACTCTGGGGCCAACGTCCTGACTTTC
TRBV2	TRBD1	TRBJ1-6	.	CASRDSGTGSGNSPLHF	TGTGCCAGCAGGGATAGCGGGACAGGGTCCGGTAATTCACCCCTCCACTTT
TRBV4-2	.	TRBJ1-1	few	CASSQAVGLGGTEAFF	TGTGCCAGCAGCCAAGCCGTGGGACTAGGAGGCACTGAAGCTTTCTTT
TRBV5-1	TRBD1	TRBJ1-2	few	CASSLEQGSGYTF	TGCGCCAGCAGCTTGGAACAGGGGAGCGGCTACACCTTC
TRBV5-1	TRBD1	TRBJ2-1	few	CASSWGQGSNEQFF	TGCGCCAGCAGCTGGGGACAGGGTAGCAATGAGCAGTTCTTC
TRBV7-2	TRBD1	TRBJ1-4	few	CASSPRQGATNEKLFF	TGTGCCAGCAGCCCACGACAGGGAGCAACTAATGAAAAACTGTTTTTT
TRBV15	.	TRBJ2-7	few	CATSTTTVEQYF	TGTGCCACCAGCACGACTACGGTCGAGCAGTACTTC
TRBV4-3	TRBD1	TRBJ2-3	few	CASSQETGGTDTQYF	TGCGCCAGCAGCCAAGAGACAGGGGGGACAGATACGCAGTATTTT
TRBV10-3	.	TRBJ2-7	few	CAISAQSEQYF	TGTGCCATCAGTGCACAGAGCGAGCAGTATTTC
TRBV27	TRBD2	TRBJ2-7	many	CASSALGGVKQYF	TGTGCCAGCAGTGCCCTTGGGGGGGTGAAGCAGTACTTC
TRBV5-1	.	TRBJ2-1	many	CASSLGWGFKQFF	TGCGCCAGCAGCTTGGGATGGGGGTTTAAGCAGTTCTTC
TRBV3-1	TRBD2	TRBJ2-1	.	CASSTTTSGRAPEQFF	TGTGCCAGCAGCACGACAACTAGCGGGAGGGCCCCGGAGCAGTTCTTC
TRBV20-1	.	TRBJ2-7	.	CSAGKRLYEQYF	TGCAGTGCTGGGAAACGACTCTACGAGCAGTACTTC
TRBV7-2	TRBD1	TRBJ1-4	few	CASSPVRPGQGGEKLFF	TGTGCCAGCAGCCCCGTGAGGCCGGGACAGGGGGGTGAAAAACTGTTTTTT
TRBV12-3/TRBV12-4	.	TRBJ2-7	few	CASSFAEAHEQYF	TGTGCCAGCAGCTTTGCCGAGGCTCACGAGCAGTACTTC